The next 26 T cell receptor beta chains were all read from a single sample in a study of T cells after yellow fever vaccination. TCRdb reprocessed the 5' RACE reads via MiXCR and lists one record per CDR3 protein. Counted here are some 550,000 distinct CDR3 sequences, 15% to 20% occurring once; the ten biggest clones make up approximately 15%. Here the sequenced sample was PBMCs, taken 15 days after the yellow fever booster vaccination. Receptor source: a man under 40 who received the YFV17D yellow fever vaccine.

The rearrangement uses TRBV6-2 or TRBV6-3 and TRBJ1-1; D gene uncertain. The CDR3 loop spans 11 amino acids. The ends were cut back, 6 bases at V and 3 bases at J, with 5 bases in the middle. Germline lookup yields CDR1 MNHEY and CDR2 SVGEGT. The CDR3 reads CASSTYTEAFF. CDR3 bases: TGTGCCAGCAGCACATACACTGAAGCTTTCTTT.

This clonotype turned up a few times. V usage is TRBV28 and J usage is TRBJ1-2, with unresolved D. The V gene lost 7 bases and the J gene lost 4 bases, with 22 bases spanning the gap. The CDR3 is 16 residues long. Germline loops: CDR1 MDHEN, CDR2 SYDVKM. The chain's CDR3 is CASNPPDARQIYGYTF. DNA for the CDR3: TGTGCCAGCAATCCTCCGGATGCCCGTCAAATCTATGGCTACACCTTC.

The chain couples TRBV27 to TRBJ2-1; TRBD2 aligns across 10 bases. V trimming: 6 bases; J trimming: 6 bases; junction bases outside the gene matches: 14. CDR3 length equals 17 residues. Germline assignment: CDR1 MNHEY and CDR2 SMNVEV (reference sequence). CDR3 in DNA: TGTGCCAGCAGGCTCTCAATTCTAGCGGGAGCTGGCAATGAGCAGTTCTTC. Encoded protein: CASRLSILAGAGNEQFF.

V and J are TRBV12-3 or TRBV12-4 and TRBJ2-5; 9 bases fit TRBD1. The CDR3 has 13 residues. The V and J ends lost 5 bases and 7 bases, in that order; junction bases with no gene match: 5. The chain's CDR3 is CASSPRQGGTQYF. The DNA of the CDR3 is TGTGCCAGCAGTCCACGACAGGGGGGGACCCAGTACTTC.

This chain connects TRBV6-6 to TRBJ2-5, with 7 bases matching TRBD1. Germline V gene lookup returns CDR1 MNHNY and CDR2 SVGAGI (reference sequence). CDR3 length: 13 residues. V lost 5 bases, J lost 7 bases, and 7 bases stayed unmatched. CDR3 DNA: TGTGCCAGCAGTAACACAGGGGATGGGACCCAGTACTTC. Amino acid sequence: CASSNTGDGTQYF.

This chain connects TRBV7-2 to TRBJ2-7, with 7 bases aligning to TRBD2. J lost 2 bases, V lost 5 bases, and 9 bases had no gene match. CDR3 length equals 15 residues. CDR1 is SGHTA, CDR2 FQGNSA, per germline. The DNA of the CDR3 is TGTGCCAGCAGCCCGGGCGGGGGTCTGACCTACGAGCAGTACTTC. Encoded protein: CASSPGGGLTYEQYF.

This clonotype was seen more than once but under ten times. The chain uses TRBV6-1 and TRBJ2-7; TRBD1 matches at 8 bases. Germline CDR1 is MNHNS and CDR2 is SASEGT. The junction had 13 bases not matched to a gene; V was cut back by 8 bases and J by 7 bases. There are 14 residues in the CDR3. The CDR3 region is CASQQDRVLGEQYF. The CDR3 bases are TGTGCCAGCCAGCAGGACAGGGTGTTGGGAGAGCAGTACTTC.

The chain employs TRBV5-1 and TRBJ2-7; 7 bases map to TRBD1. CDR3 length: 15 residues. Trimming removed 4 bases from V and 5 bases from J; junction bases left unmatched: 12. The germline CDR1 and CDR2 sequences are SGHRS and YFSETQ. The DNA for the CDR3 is TGCGCCAGCAGCCAAGACAGGGCGTTAGAAAACGAGCAGTACTTC. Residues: CASSQDRALENEQYF.

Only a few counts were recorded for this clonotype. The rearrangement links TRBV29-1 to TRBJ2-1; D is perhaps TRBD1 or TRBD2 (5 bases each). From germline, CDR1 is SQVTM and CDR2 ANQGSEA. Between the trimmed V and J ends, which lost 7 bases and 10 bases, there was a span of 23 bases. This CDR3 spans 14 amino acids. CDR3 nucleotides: TGCAGCGGGAGAGGGCAGGGCTTCCCCAGGGAGCAGTTCTTC. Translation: CSGRGQGFPREQFF.

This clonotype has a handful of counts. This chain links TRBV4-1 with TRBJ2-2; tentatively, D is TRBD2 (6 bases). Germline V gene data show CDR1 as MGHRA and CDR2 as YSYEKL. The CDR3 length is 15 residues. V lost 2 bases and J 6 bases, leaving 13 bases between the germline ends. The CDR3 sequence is CASSQSGRSPGELFF. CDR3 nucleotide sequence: TGCGCCAGCAGCCAATCCGGGAGATCACCCGGGGAGCTGTTTTTT.

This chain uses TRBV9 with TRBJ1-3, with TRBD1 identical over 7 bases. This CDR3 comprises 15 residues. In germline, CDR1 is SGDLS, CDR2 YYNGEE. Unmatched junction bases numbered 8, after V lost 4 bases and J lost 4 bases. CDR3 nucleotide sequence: TGTGCCAGCAGCCCCGGGACAGCGGACGGAAACACCATATATTTT. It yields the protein CASSPGTADGNTIYF.

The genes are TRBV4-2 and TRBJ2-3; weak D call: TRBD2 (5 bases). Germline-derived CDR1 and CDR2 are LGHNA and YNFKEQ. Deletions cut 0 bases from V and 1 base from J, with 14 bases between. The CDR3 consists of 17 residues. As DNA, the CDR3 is TGTGCCAGCAGCCAAGATACTCAGTCCGGGGGCACAGATACGCAGTATTTT. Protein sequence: CASSQDTQSGGTDTQYF.

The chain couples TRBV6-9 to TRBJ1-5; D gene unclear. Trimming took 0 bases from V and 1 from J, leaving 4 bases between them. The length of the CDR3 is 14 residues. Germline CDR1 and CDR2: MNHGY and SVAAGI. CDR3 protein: CASSYSQSNQPQHF. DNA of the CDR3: TGTGCCAGCAGTTATTCTCAGAGCAATCAGCCCCAGCATTTT.

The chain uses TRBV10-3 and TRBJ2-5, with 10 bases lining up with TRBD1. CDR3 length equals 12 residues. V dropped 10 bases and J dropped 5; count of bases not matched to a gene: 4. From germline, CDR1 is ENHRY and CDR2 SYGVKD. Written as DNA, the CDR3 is TGTGCCACCAAGGACAGGGGGGAGACCCAGTACTTC. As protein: CATKDRGETQYF.

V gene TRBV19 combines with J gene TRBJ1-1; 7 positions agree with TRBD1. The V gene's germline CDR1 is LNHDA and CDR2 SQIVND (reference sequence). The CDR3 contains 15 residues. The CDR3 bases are TGTGCGAGCACGCATGGGGACAGAATGAACACTGAAGCTTTCTTT. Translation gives CASTHGDRMNTEAFF.

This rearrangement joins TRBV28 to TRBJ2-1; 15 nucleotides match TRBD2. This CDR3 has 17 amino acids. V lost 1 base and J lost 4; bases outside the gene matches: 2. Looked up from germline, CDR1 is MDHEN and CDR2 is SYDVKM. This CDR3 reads CASSLSGLAGGYNEQFF. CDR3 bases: TGTGCCAGCAGTTTATCCGGACTAGCGGGAGGGTACAATGAGCAGTTCTTC.

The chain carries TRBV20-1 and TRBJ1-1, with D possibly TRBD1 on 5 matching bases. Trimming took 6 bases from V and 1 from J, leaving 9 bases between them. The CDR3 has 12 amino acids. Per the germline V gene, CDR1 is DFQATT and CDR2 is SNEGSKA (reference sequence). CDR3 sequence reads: CSALGGNTEAFF. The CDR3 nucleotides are TGCAGTGCCCTGGGGGGGAACACTGAAGCTTTCTTT.

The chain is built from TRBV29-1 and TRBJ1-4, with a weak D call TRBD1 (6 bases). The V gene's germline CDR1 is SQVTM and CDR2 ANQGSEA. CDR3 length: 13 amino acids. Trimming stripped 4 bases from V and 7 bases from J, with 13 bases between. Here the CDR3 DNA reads TGCAGCGTTGGGGGGGCGAGCGGTGAAAAACTGTTTTTT. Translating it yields CSVGGASGEKLFF.

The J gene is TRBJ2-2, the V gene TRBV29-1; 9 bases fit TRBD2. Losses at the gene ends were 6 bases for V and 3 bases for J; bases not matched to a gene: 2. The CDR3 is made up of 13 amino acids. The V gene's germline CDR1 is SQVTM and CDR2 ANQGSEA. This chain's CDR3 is CSVIAGDTGELFF. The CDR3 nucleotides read TGCAGCGTCATAGCGGGAGACACCGGGGAGCTGTTTTTT.

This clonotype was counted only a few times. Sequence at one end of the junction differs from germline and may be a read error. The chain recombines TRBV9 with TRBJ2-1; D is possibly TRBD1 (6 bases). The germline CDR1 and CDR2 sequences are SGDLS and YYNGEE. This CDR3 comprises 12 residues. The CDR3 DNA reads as TGTGCCAGCAGCGTATTAGGAAGTCCAGGGGTCTTC. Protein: CASSVLGSPGVF.

The CDR3 bases are TGTGCCAGCAGCTTAGTGGGTACCTCTAACTATGGCTACACCTTC. It yields the protein CASSLVGTSNYGYTF. The chain is built from TRBV11-2 and TRBJ1-2; D unresolved. The CDR3 extends over 15 amino acids. The V gene's germline CDR1 is SGHAT and CDR2 FQNNGV. V was clipped by 1 base and J by 0 bases, with 9 bases between them. Complete variable domain (other parts from reference TRBV11-2 and TRBJ1-2): EAGVAQSPRYKIIEKRQSVAFWCNPISGHATLYWYQQILGQGPKLLIQFQNNGVVDDSQLPKDRFSAERLKGVDSTLKIQPAKLEDSAVYLCASSLVGTSNYGYTFGSGTRLTVV.

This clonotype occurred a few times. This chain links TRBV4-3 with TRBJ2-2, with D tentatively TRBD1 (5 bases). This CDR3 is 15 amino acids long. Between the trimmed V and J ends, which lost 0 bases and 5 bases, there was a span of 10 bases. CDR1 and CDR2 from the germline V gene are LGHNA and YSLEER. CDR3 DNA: TGCGCCAGCAGCCAAGAAGCAGGGCGGACCGGGGAGCTGTTTTTT. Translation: CASSQEAGRTGELFF.

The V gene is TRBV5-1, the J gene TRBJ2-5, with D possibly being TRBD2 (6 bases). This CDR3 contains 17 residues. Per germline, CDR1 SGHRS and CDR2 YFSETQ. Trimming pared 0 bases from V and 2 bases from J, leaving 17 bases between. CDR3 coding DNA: TGCGCCAGCAGCTTGGGTCACGGCGGGAACCTTCAAGAGACCCAGTACTTC. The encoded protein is CASSLGHGGNLQETQYF.

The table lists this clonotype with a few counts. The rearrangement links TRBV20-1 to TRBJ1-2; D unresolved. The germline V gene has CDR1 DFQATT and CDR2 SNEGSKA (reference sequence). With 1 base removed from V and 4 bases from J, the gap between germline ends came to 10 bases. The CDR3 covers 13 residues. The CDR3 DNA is TGCAGTGCTAGAGCCGGTCCTTTCTATGGCTACACCTTC. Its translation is CSARAGPFYGYTF.

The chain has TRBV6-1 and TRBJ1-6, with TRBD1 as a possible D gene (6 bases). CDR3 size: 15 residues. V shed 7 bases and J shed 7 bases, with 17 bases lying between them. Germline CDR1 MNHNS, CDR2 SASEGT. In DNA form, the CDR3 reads TGTGCCAGCACCCGGACATGGGGGCGAAATTCACCCCTCCACTTT. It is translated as CASTRTWGRNSPLHF.

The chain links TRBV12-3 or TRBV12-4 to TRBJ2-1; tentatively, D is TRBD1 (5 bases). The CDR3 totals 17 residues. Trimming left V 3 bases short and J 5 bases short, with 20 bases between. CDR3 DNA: TGTGCCAGCAGTTTCTCTGTGCAGGGCGGTAGGGACAATGAGCAGTTCTTC. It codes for CASSFSVQGGRDNEQFF.